The 2 T cell receptor beta chains below all came from one sample that was sequenced in a study of T-cell memory formation after mild COVID-19. Via MiXCR, TCRdb re-called the 5' RACE reads, giving one row per CDR3 protein. The top ten clones hold around 1.1% of a sample with 60,000 to 65,000 distinct CDR3 sequences, about a tenth of them seen once. Specimen: PBMCs or a T cell subset sorted from them (not recorded which). These receptors all stem from a man younger than 35 who had mild COVID-19 (a few samples of this study predate the infection). Cell type and time point are not known.

This clonotype was seen more than once but under ten times. V usage is TRBV5-5 and J usage is TRBJ1-1, with D uncertain. Trimming removed 2 bases from V and 6 bases from J, with 14 bases in between. In germline, CDR1 is SGHKS, CDR2 YYEKEE (reference sequence). This CDR3 is 14 amino acids long. Here the CDR3 reads CASSFGVVTSEAFF. Written as DNA, the CDR3 is TGTGCCAGCAGCTTTGGGGTGGTTACATCTGAAGCTTTCTTT.

This clonotype was counted only a few times. J is TRBJ1-1 and V is TRBV7-6; D possibly corresponds to TRBD1 (5 bases). The V end was cut by 1 base, the J end by 1 base, with 7 bases between. CDR3 size: 14 residues. Germline V gene data show CDR1 as SGHVS and CDR2 as FNYEAQ. DNA of the CDR3: TGTGCCAGCAGCTTAGAACAGGCGAACACTGAAGCTTTCTTT. It encodes CASSLEQANTEAFF.